Reported below is one T cell receptor (beta chain). The CDR3 length is 18 residues. The V gene's germline CDR1 is SGHRS and CDR2 YFSETQ. After removal of 2 bases from V and 1 base from J, the junction contained 14 bases not matched to a gene. The repertoire was sequenced with immunoSEQ multiplex PCR; TCRdb's copy has only in-frame clones and lacks some. The data contain a few hundred thousand clones, around 90% of them singletons. This sample was included in a study of blood T cell repertoires in COVID-19. About the study: PBMCs, B-cell-depleted T cells, or T cells were the source of the cDNA or gDNA that made up the material.

The study assigned cohorts using participant-reported clinical history. The sequence came from a woman aged 18-29 years with acute COVID-19. The rearrangement links TRBV5-1 to TRBJ1-2; TRBD1 matches at 7 bases. Sequencing was performed on PBMCs or T cells enriched from blood (not recorded which). DNA for the CDR3: TGCGCCAGCAGCTTATATACCGGGACAGAGCAATTTAACTATGGCTACACCTTC. Its translation is CASSLYTGTEQFNYGYTF. The full variable domain, completed using reference TRBV5-1 and TRBJ1-2, is KAGVTQTPRYLIKTRGQQVTLSCSPISGHRSVSWYQQTPGQGLQFLFEYFSETQRNKGNFPGRFSGRQFSNSRSEMNVSTLELGDSALYLCASSLYTGTEQFNYGYTFGSGTRLTVV.